The 10 T cell receptor beta chains below all came from one sample that was sequenced in a study of T cells in Graves' hyperthyroidism and ophthalmopathy. RNA transcripts provided the source from which TCR beta CDR3 regions were amplified. First-round RT-PCR targeting the TCR CDR3 was performed with the HTBI primer set. Each CDR3 protein gets one entry after TCRdb re-called the multiplex PCR reads with MiXCR. The sample comprises about 560,000 distinct CDR3 sequences, approximately 16% of which are singletons, and about 17% rests with the top ten. Material for sequencing was blood. All receptors come from a woman aged 18-29 years with Graves' hyperthyroidism.

At least ten counts were recorded for this clonotype. The gene calls are TRBV20-1 and TRBJ2-3, with 7 bases lining up with TRBD2. The CDR3 is 15 amino acids. The ends lost 0 bases at V and 2 bases at J; junction bases unmatched: 5. CDR1 is DFQATT and CDR2 is SNEGSKA in the germline V gene (reference sequence). In DNA form, the CDR3 reads TGCAGTGCTAGAGATGGGCTAGCGGACACAGATACGCAGTATTTT. Amino acids: CSARDGLADTDTQYF.

This clonotype was seen a few times. This chain connects TRBV7-9 to TRBJ2-7; 9 nucleotides line up with TRBD1. Germline V gene data show CDR1 as SEHNR and CDR2 as FQNEAQ (reference sequence). This CDR3 has 21 residues. The trim removed 2 bases at V and 0 bases at J, leaving 20 bases unmatched. DNA of the CDR3: TGTGCCAGCAGCTTATGGGGTGTGGGGGGACAGGGCTCTCGATTCTCCTACGAGCAGTACTTC. Translation gives CASSLWGVGGQGSRFSYEQYF.

V is TRBV7-9 and J is TRBJ2-1; 7 bases map to TRBD1. V shed 5 bases, J shed 13 bases, and the junction held 8 bases outside the gene matches. The CDR3 is 12 amino acids. CDR1 is SEHNR, CDR2 FQNEAQ, per germline (reference sequence). The CDR3 is CASSVLRDRQFF. CDR3 DNA: TGTGCCAGCAGCGTTCTCCGGGACAGACAGTTCTTC.

The chain is built from TRBV12-5 and TRBJ2-1, with TRBD2 matching over 12 bases. The CDR3 runs to 15 residues. Trimming at V came to 3 bases and at J to 6 bases, leaving 3 bases not matched to a gene. CDR1 is LGHNT and CDR2 is FRNRAP in the germline V gene. The CDR3 DNA reads as TGTGCTAGTGGTTTAGGACTAGCGGGACTCAATGAGCAGTTCTTC. Its protein is CASGLGLAGLNEQFF.

This clonotype was picked up many times. This chain connects TRBV3-1 to TRBJ1-5; no clear D. The germline gives CDR1 LGHDT, CDR2 YNNKEL (reference sequence). Trimming shortened V by 0 bases and J by 1 base, and 7 bases separated the two germline ends. This CDR3 region has 15 residues. The CDR3 nucleotides read TGTGCCAGCAGCCAAGATCGGGTCAGCAATCAGCCCCAGCATTTT. It yields the protein CASSQDRVSNQPQHF.

This clonotype turned up a few times. The chain links TRBV25-1 to TRBJ1-2, with D possibly TRBD1 on 5 matching bases. The CDR3 sequence is 15 residues long. Germline V gene data show CDR1 as MGHDK and CDR2 as SYGVNS. Trimming left V 0 bases short and J 4 bases short, with 12 bases between. This chain's CDR3 is CASSEYDRSPYGYTF. The CDR3 region has the DNA TGTGCCAGCAGTGAATATGACAGATCTCCCTATGGCTACACCTTC.

This clonotype was found many times. This chain links TRBV11-3 with TRBJ2-7; D not certain. The V end lost 1 base, the J end lost 4 bases, and 11 bases lay between the germline ends. From germline, CDR1 is SGHNT and CDR2 YENEEA. The CDR3 runs 14 residues. The CDR3 is CASSLAGLGYEQYF. Written as DNA, the CDR3 is TGTGCCAGCAGCTTAGCGGGTTTGGGGTACGAGCAGTACTTC.

This clonotype was detected ten times or more. This chain links TRBV28 with TRBJ1-1; the D gene is possibly TRBD1 (5 bases). This CDR3 has 14 amino acids. V lost 5 bases and J lost 3, with 13 bases in between. Germline V gene sequence: CDR1 MDHEN, CDR2 SYDVKM. The CDR3 DNA follows: TGTGCCAGCAGTGAAGGGACGCTTTACACTGAAGCTTTCTTT. Protein product: CASSEGTLYTEAFF. The full variable domain, rest sourced from reference TRBV28 and TRBJ1-1, is DVKVTQSSRYLVKRTGEKVFLECVQDMDHENMFWYRQDPGLGLRLIYFSYDVKMKEKGDIPEGYSVSREKKERFSLILESASTNQTSMYLCASSEGTLYTEAFFGQGTRLTVV.

The chain combines TRBV6-5 with TRBJ1-5; D possibly corresponds to TRBD1 (6 bases). Germline V gene sequence: CDR1 MNHEY, CDR2 SVGAGI. The CDR3 totals 16 residues. The germline V and J ends were trimmed by 0 bases and 2 bases, with 11 bases remaining between them. CDR3 protein: CASSYSDSGGNQPQHF. The CDR3 DNA follows: TGTGCCAGCAGTTACTCGGACAGCGGGGGCAATCAGCCCCAGCATTTT.

This clonotype was detected ten times or more. This sequence joins TRBV20-1 and TRBJ1-3; a weak D match, TRBD1 (5 bases). V was cut by 2 bases and J by 1 base, with 12 bases left in between. The CDR3 has 15 amino acids. The V gene's germline CDR1 is DFQATT and CDR2 SNEGSKA (reference sequence). The CDR3 reads CSARQPGPSGNTIYF. In DNA form, the CDR3 reads TGCAGTGCTAGACAACCGGGGCCATCTGGAAACACCATATATTTT.